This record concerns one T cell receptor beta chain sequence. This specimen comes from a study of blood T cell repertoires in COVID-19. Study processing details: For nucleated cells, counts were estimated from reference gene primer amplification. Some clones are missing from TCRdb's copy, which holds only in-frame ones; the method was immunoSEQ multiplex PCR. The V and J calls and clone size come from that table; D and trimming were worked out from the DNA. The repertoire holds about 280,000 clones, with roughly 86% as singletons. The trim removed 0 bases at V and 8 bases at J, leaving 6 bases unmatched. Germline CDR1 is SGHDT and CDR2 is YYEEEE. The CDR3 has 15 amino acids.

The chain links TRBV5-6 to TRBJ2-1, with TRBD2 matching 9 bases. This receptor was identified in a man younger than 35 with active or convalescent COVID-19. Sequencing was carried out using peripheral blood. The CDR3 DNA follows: TGTGCCAGCAGCTTGGTCACTAGCGGGCGGGATGAGCAGTTCTTC. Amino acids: CASSLVTSGRDEQFF.